This T cell receptor (beta chain) was found in a study of identical twins. Broader study findings: Weaker excess twin sharing was seen among beta out-of-frame sequences.

Each CDR3 protein is one row after TCRdb ran MiXCR on the 5' RACE reads. The sample comprises 450,000 or so distinct CDR3 sequences, 13% to 15% of which are singletons, and approximately 0.98% rests with the top ten. This clonotype was found many times. Antigen unknown. Only healthy Caucasians were included as donors. The germline V and J ends were trimmed by 2 bases and 4 bases, with 4 bases remaining between them. Germline CDR1 and CDR2: SEHNR and FQNEAQ (reference sequence). The CDR3 covers 12 residues. A further study also used this sample, focusing on yellow fever vaccine responses in identical twins.

The sequence came from a woman between 18 and 29 years old in good health. Input material: CD4+ T cells sorted from blood. The genes are TRBV7-9 and TRBJ2-3; D is undetermined. CDR3 nucleotides: TGTGCCAGCAGCTTAAGTGCAGATACGCAGTATTTT. This translates into CASSLSADTQYF.